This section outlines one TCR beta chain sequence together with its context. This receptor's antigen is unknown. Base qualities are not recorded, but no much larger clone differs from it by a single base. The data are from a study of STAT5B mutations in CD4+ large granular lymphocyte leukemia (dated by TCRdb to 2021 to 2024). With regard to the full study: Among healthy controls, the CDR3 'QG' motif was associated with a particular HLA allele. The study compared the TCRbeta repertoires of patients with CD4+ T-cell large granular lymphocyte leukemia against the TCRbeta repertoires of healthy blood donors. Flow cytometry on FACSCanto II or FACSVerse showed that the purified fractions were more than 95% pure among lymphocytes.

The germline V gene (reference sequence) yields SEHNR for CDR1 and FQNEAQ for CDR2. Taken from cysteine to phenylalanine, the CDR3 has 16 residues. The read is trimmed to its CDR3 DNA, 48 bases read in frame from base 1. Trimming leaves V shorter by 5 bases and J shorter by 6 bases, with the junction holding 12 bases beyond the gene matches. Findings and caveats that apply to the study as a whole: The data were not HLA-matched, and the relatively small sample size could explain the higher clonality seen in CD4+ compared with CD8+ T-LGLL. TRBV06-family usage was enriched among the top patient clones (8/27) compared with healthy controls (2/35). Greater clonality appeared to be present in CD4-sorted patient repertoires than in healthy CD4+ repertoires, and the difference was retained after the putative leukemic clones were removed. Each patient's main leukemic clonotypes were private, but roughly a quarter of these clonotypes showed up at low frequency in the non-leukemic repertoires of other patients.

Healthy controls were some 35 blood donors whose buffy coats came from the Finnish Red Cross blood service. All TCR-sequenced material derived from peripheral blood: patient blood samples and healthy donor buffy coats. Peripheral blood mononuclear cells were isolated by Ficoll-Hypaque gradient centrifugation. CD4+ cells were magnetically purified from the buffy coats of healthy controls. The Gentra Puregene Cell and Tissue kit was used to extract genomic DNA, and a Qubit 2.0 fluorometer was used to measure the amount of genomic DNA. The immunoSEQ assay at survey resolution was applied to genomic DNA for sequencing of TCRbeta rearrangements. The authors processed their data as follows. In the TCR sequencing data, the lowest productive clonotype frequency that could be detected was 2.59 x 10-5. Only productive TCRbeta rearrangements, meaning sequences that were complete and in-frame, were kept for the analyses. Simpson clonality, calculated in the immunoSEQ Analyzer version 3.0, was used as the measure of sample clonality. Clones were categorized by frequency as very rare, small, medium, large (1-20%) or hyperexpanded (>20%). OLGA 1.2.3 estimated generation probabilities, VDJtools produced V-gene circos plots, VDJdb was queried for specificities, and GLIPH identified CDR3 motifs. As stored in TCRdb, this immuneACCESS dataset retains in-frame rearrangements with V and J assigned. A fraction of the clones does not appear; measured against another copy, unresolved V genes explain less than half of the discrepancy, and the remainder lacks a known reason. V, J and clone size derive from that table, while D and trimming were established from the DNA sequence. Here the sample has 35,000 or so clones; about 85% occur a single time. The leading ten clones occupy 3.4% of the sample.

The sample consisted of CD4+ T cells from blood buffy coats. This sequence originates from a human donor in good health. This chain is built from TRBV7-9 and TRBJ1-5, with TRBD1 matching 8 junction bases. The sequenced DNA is TGTGCCAGCAGCCTTGGACAGGGCGCCCGGAGTCAGCCCCAGCATTTT. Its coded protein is CASSLGQGARSQPQHF.